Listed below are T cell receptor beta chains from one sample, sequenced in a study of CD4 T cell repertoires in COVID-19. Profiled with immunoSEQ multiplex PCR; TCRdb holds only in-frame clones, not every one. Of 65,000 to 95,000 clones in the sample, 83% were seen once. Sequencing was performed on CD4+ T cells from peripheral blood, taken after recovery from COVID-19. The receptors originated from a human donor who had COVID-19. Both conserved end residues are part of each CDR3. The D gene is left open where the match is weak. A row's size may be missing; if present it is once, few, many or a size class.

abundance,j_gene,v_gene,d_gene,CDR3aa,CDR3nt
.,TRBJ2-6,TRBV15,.,CATSRRESGANVLTF,TGTGCCACCAGCCGCCGGGAATCTGGGGCCAACGTCCTGACTTTC
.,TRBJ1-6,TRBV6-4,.,CATSWDPQSPLHF,TGTGCCACCTCCTGGGACCCGCAGTCACCCCTCCACTTT
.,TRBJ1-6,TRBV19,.,CASSVLLGQKNSPLHF,TGTGCCAGTAGTGTTCTTTTAGGGCAGAAGAATTCACCCCTCCACTTT
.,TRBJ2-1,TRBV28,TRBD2,CASSPLLAGYNEQFF,TGTGCCAGCAGCCCCCTGCTAGCGGGGTACAATGAGCAGTTCTTC
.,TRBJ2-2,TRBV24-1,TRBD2,CATSDHLAGASTGELFF,TGTGCCACCAGTGACCACTTAGCGGGAGCGAGTACCGGGGAGCTGTTTTTT
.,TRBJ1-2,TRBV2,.,CASRATGFLEKGYTF,TGTGCCAGCAGAGCCACAGGGTTCTTGGAGAAGGGCTACACCTTC
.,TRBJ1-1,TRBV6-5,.,CASSIGILNTEAFF,TGTGCCAGCAGTATTGGGATATTGAACACTGAAGCTTTCTTT
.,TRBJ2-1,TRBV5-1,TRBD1,CASSWAGTVAYNEQFF,TGCGCCAGCAGCTGGGCCGGGACAGTAGCCTACAATGAGCAGTTCTTC
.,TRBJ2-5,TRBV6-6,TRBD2,CASSAGLARVTQYF,TGTGCCAGCAGTGCGGGACTAGCTAGAGTGACCCAGTACTTC
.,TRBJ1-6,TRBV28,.,CASSLGQHNSPLHF,TGTGCCAGCAGTTTAGGACAGCATAATTCACCCCTCCACTTT
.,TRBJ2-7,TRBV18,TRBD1,CASSRSGGYEQYF,TGTGCCAGCTCACGTTCAGGGGGCTACGAGCAGTACTTC
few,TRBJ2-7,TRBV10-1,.,CASSESFSNEQYF,TGCGCCAGCAGTGAGTCGTTCAGCAACGAGCAGTACTTC
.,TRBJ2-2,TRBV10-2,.,CASSEFAGNTGELFF,TGCGCCAGCAGTGAATTTGCAGGGAACACCGGGGAGCTGTTTTTT
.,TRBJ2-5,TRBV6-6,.,CASGRGEGETQYF,TGTGCCAGCGGGCGGGGAGAGGGGGAGACCCAGTACTTC
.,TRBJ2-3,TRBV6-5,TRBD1,CASSLSGTGYPRTQYF,TGTGCCAGCAGTTTGTCCGGGACAGGGTACCCCCGCACGCAGTATTTT
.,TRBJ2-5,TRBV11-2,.,CASSSHTGRQETQYF,TGTGCCAGCAGCTCGCACACCGGGCGCCAAGAGACCCAGTACTTC
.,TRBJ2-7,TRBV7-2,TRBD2,CASSSAGGGYEQYF,TGTGCCAGCAGCTCAGCGGGAGGTGGCTACGAGCAGTACTTC